This is a list of T cell receptor beta chains from one sample in a study of blood T cell repertoires in COVID-19. The protocol was immunoSEQ multiplex PCR, while the TCRdb copy is restricted to in-frame clones and leaves out a portion. The data show fewer than 300,000 clones, around 84% seen once. The sample consisted of PBMCs or T cells enriched from blood (not recorded which). The receptors originated from a man aged 18 to 29 who had recovered from COVID-19. CDR3s include the opening cysteine and the closing phenylalanine or tryptophan. D genes are given only for firm matches. Not every row has a clone size; where given, it reads once, few, many or a size class.

clone_size	v_call	j_call	d_call	cdr3_nt	cdr3_aa
NA	TRBV3-1/TRBV3-2	TRBJ2-7	NA	TGTGCCAGCAGCCAACTTAGACTAGTAGGTTCCGAGCAGTACTTC	CASSQLRLVGSEQYF
NA	TRBV10-3	TRBJ2-1	TRBD2	TGTGCCATCAAAAGATCCACGACTAGCGGGAGGGCCGTAAATGAGCAGTTCTTC	CAIKRSTTSGRAVNEQFF
NA	TRBV7-8	TRBJ1-6	NA	TGTGCCAGCAGCTTAGAACAGGGCCGGTATAATTCACCCCTCCACTTT	CASSLEQGRYNSPLHF
NA	TRBV18	TRBJ2-7	NA	TGTGCCAGCTCGGACAGTTCCTACGAGCAGTACTTC	CASSDSSYEQYF
NA	TRBV2	TRBJ2-4	NA	TGTGCCAGCAGTGAGGCCGGGGGAAACATTCAGTACTTC	CASSEAGGNIQYF
NA	TRBV25-1	TRBJ1-1	TRBD1	TGTGCCAGCAGTGAATTGGGGGACAGGGGTGAAGCTTTCTTT	CASSELGDRGEAFF
few	TRBV7-2	TRBJ1-2	NA	TGTGCCAGCAGCTTACAGGCTGTAGGTTCCTATGGCTACACCTTC	CASSLQAVGSYGYTF
once	TRBV20-1	TRBJ2-1	TRBD2	TGCAGTGCTAGTAGGGGTAGCGGGGGGTTTTCCTACAATGAGCAGTTCTTC	CSASRGSGGFSYNEQFF
NA	TRBV5-6	TRBJ2-7	TRBD1	TGTGCCAGCAGCCCGGTCGGACAGGGGAACGAGCAGTACTTC	CASSPVGQGNEQYF
NA	TRBV9	TRBJ2-2	TRBD1	TGTGCCAGCAGCACCTCCGGGACAGGGCGCACCGGGGAGCTGTTTTTT	CASSTSGTGRTGELFF
many	TRBV7-9	TRBJ1-1	NA	TGTGCCAGCAGCGTACAGGGAAGAACTGAAGCTTTCTTT	CASSVQGRTEAFF
NA	TRBV15	TRBJ1-2	NA	TGTGCCACCAGCAGAGACATCTATGGCTACACCTTC	CATSRDIYGYTF
NA	TRBV11-2	TRBJ1-2	NA	TGTGCCAGCAGCTCCGAGGGTGGCTACACCTTC	CASSSEGGYTF
NA	TRBV6-1	TRBJ1-4	TRBD1	TGTGCCAGCAGTGCCTTACAGGGGAGAACTAATGAAAAACTGTTTTTT	CASSALQGRTNEKLFF
NA	TRBV18	TRBJ2-5	NA	TGTGCCAGCTCACCTGTGGACGGCGGAGGGCCCGCTCAAGAGACCCAGTACTTC	CASSPVDGGGPAQETQYF
NA	TRBV30	TRBJ2-5	TRBD1	TGTGCCTGGGGACAGGGGAGTGGAGAGACCCAGTACTTC	CAWGQGSGETQYF
NA	TRBV18	TRBJ1-1	TRBD1	TGTGCCAGCTCACCTGACAGGGGCACTGAAGCTTTCTTT	CASSPDRGTEAFF
once	TRBV3-1/TRBV3-2	TRBJ1-2	TRBD1	TGTGCCAGCAGCCAAGACCCAGGGGGGATTGGTTATGGCTACACCTTC	CASSQDPGGIGYGYTF
NA	TRBV5-4	TRBJ1-4	TRBD1	TGTGCCAGCAGCTTACGACAGGGGAACGAAAAACTGTTTTTT	CASSLRQGNEKLFF
NA	TRBV6-5	TRBJ1-5	NA	TGTGCCAGTGGGGGCATGAGCAATCAGCCCCAGCATTTT	CASGGMSNQPQHF